One TCR beta chain is described in this entry. The authors carried out high-throughput sequencing of TCR beta. They applied it to CD8+ and CD4+ T cells obtained from blood. It was negative isolation that provided the CD8+ and CD4+ T cells, whereas TEMRA cells were enriched by FACS. With 8 bases removed from V and 0 bases from J, the gap between germline ends came to 14 bases. The CDR3 has 15 residues. Germline CDR1 SNHLY, CDR2 FYNNEI. The data were obtained in a study of CD8 T cells in Susac syndrome. Random hexamers primed reverse transcription of roughly 0.5 to 1 ug RNA. Amplification of TCR beta CDR3 by immunoSEQ multiplex PCR spanned 54 Vbeta and 13 Jbeta. TCRdb re-analysed the immunoSEQ multiplex PCR reads in MiXCR, keeping a single row per CDR3 protein. The sample has roughly 150,000 distinct CDR3 sequences; about 95% are singletons.

This chain joins TRBV2 and TRBJ2-1; D is perhaps TRBD1 (5 bases). Material: CD8+ T cells from PBMCs. The sequence came from a human donor with multiple sclerosis. The chain's CDR3 is CASHDDSSSYNEQFF. The CDR3 coding sequence is TGTGCCAGCCACGACGACAGCAGCTCCTACAATGAGCAGTTCTTC.